Listed here are 20 T cell receptor beta chains from one sample, sequenced in a study of cytomegalovirus exposure and HLA in healthy donors. The PCR ran on 60 Vbeta and 13 Jbeta primers. The table came from immunoSEQ multiplex PCR; TCRdb's copy has only in-frame clones and leaves some out. This repertoire shows some 130,000 clones, roughly 80% found once; its top ten account for over 2%. Sample: PBMCs. Receptor source: a man aged 30 to 39 in good health and CMV-seronegative.

This sequence joins TRBV11-2 and TRBJ2-7, with TRBD2 matching 11 bases. This CDR3 spans 17 amino acids. Looked up from germline, CDR1 is SGHAT and CDR2 is FQNNGV. The trim removed 7 bases at V and 1 base at J, leaving 12 bases unmatched. CDR3: CASKGTSGRHPSYEQYF. CDR3 DNA: TGTGCCAGCAAGGGGACTAGCGGACGACATCCGTCCTACGAGCAGTACTTC.

The genes are TRBV28 and TRBJ2-7; D is perhaps TRBD2 (6 bases). Germline CDR1 and CDR2: MDHEN and SYDVKM. The length of the CDR3 is 13 residues. V was shortened by 10 bases and J by 2 bases, with 15 bases between the two germline ends. The CDR3 loop reads CAIKEGTAYEQYF. CDR3 in DNA: TGTGCCATCAAGGAGGGAACCGCCTACGAGCAGTACTTC. Supplemented by reference TRBV28 and TRBJ2-7, the full variable domain reads DVKVTQSSRYLVKRTGEKVFLECVQDMDHENMFWYRQDPGLGLRLIYFSYDVKMKEKGDIPEGYSVSREKKERFSLILESASTNQTSMYLCAIKEGTAYEQYFGPGTRLTVT.

This chain links TRBV29-1 with TRBJ2-1, with D perhaps matching TRBD2 (6 bases). Germline V gene lookup returns CDR1 SQVTM and CDR2 ANQGSEA. The CDR3 runs 13 residues. Deletions cut 7 bases from V and 0 bases from J, with 10 bases between. Here the CDR3 DNA reads TGCAGCGCTAAGGGACTCTCCTACAATGAGCAGTTCTTC. It specifies CSAKGLSYNEQFF.

This clone was seen more than once but under ten times. The chain joins TRBV6-4 to TRBJ1-3; possibly TRBD1 for D (6 bases). Trimming took 7 bases from V and 2 from J, leaving 15 bases between them. The CDR3 runs to 15 residues. Germline V gene sequence: CDR1 MRHNA, CDR2 SNTAGT. This CDR3 is CASTLDRAAGNTIYF. The CDR3 bases are TGTGCCAGCACCCTGGACAGAGCCGCTGGAAACACCATATATTTT.

This clone was seen once. This sequence joins TRBV7-2 and TRBJ1-4; D might be TRBD1 (6 bases). CDR3 size: 14 residues. Germline CDR1 is SGHTA and CDR2 is FQGNSA. Trimming removed 7 bases at V and 0 bases at J, with 9 bases between. Here the CDR3 reads CASKGDPTNEKLFF. Written as DNA, the CDR3 is TGTGCCAGCAAGGGGGACCCAACTAATGAAAAACTGTTTTTT.

The chain joins TRBV7-7 to TRBJ1-4, with 7 positions matching TRBD1. The CDR3 runs to 14 residues. The V segment lost 5 bases and the J segment 6 bases; nucleotides outside the gene matches: 6. Germline V CDR1 and CDR2: SSHAT, FNYEAQ (reference sequence). The CDR3 DNA reads TGTGCCAGCAGCCAAGGGACAGAGCATGAAAAACTGTTTTTT. Translating it yields CASSQGTEHEKLFF.

The rearrangement uses TRBV4-1 and TRBJ2-3; 7 nucleotides align to TRBD2. CDR3 size: 15 residues. V shed 5 bases and J 3 bases; nucleotides not matched to a gene: 8. Germline-derived CDR1 and CDR2 are MGHRA and YSYEKL. In DNA, the CDR3 is TGCGCCAGCAGCTCAGTTACGGGAGGTACAGATACGCAGTATTTT. It codes for CASSSVTGGTDTQYF.

This clone appeared a few times. This sequence joins TRBV6-5 and TRBJ2-7, with 13 bases matching TRBD2. Germline loops: CDR1 MNHEY, CDR2 SVGAGI. The CDR3 spans 15 residues. Unmatched junction bases numbered 5, after V lost 6 bases and J lost 3 bases. The chain's CDR3 is CASSRTSGSLYEQYF. DNA of the CDR3: TGTGCCAGCAGCCGGACTAGCGGGAGCCTCTACGAGCAGTACTTC.

The chain carries TRBV7-6 and TRBJ2-7; 7 nucleotides match TRBD2. The V gene's germline CDR1 is SGHVS and CDR2 FNYEAQ. The CDR3 sequence is 12 residues long. CDR3 sequence (DNA): TGTGTCGGAACCCATGCGGGAGACGAGCAGTACTTC. It yields the protein CVGTHAGDEQYF.

A single count supports this clone. The chain carries TRBV30 and TRBJ2-7; D is perhaps TRBD1 (6 bases). The V gene's germline CDR1 is GTSNPN and CDR2 SVGIG (reference sequence). CDR3 length: 13 amino acids. V dropped 1 base and J dropped 3 bases, with 10 bases sitting between them. CDR3 sequence reads: CAWSADSNYEQYF. CDR3 in DNA: TGTGCCTGGAGTGCGGACAGTAACTACGAGCAGTACTTC.

This clone was counted once. CDR3 DNA: TGTGCCAGCAGTTCTACCGGACAACCCGTCCAAGAGACCCAGTACTTC. Amino acids: CASSSTGQPVQETQYF. The chain couples TRBV6-6 to TRBJ2-5; the D gene is possibly TRBD1 (5 bases). Looked up from germline, CDR1 is MNHNY and CDR2 is SVGAGI (reference sequence). This CDR3 spans 16 amino acids. The V gene lost 4 bases and the J gene lost 1 base, with 16 bases spanning the gap.

V and J are TRBV19 and TRBJ1-2; D gene ambiguous. This CDR3 region has 14 residues. V lost 2 bases and J lost 0, with 7 bases in between. CDR1 LNHDA and CDR2 SQIVND come from the germline V gene (reference sequence). The CDR3 sequence: CASSILTSNYGYTF. CDR3 bases: TGTGCCAGTAGTATACTCACTTCTAACTATGGCTACACCTTC.

The V and J genes are TRBV9 and TRBJ2-5, with D perhaps matching TRBD2 (7 bases). The germline V gene encodes CDR1 SGDLS and CDR2 YYNGEE. This CDR3 comprises 15 residues. V shed 3 bases and J shed 5 bases, with 17 bases lying between them. The CDR3 DNA reads TGTGCCAGCAGCGCCGAGATACAGGGAGGGGAGACCCAGTACTTC. This gives the protein CASSAEIQGGETQYF. Complete variable domain (other parts from reference TRBV9 and TRBJ2-5): DSGVTQTPKHLITATGQRVTLRCSPRSGDLSVYWYQQSLDQGLQFLIQYYNGEERAKGNILERFSAQQFPDLHSELNLSSLELGDSALYFCASSAEIQGGETQYFGPGTRLLVL.

The chain is built from TRBV19 and TRBJ2-1, with 7 bases matching TRBD2. Trimming removed 4 bases from V and 5 bases from J; junction bases left unmatched: 5. CDR3 size: 14 residues. CDR1 and CDR2 (germline): LNHDA, SQIVND (reference sequence). The DNA of the CDR3 is TGTGCCAGTAGTACTTTTGGACTAGACAATGAGCAGTTCTTC. Residues: CASSTFGLDNEQFF. Full variable domain (rest looked up from reference TRBV19 and TRBJ2-1): DGGITQSPKYLFRKEGQNVTLSCEQNLNHDAMYWYRQDPGQGLRLIYYSQIVNDFQKGDIAEGYSVSREKKESFPLTVTSAQKNPTAFYLCASSTFGLDNEQFFGPGTRLTVL.

This clone was found once. The genes are TRBV10-3 and TRBJ2-2, with 13 bases fitting TRBD2. The CDR3 totals 16 residues. Germline V lookup: CDR1 ENHRY, CDR2 SYGVKD. The junction had 9 bases not matched to a gene; V was cut back by 8 bases and J by 6 bases. The CDR3 loop reads CAIGTSGRAEAGELFF. The CDR3 nucleotides read TGTGCCATCGGAACTAGCGGGAGGGCCGAGGCCGGGGAGCTGTTTTTT.

This chain joins TRBV11-2 and TRBJ2-5, with a weak D call TRBD2 (6 bases). The CDR3 extends over 13 amino acids. Germline V lookup: CDR1 SGHAT, CDR2 FQNNGV. V was shortened by 6 bases and J by 2 bases, with 10 bases between the two germline ends. CDR3 residues: CASRLAGQETQYF. The CDR3 DNA follows: TGTGCCAGCAGGTTGGCGGGGCAAGAGACCCAGTACTTC.

V usage is TRBV28 and J usage is TRBJ1-1; 8 nucleotides align to TRBD1. With V trimmed by 3 bases and J by 5 bases, 8 bases remained unmatched. The CDR3 is made up of 15 amino acids. Germline CDR1 is MDHEN and CDR2 is SYDVKM. The CDR3: CASSFLGQGATEAFF. Written as DNA, the CDR3 is TGTGCCAGCAGTTTCTTAGGCCAGGGGGCTACTGAAGCTTTCTTT.

This chain links TRBV15 with TRBJ2-7, with D possibly matching TRBD1 (5 bases). Trimming cost V 5 bases and J 7 bases, with 21 bases left between them. In germline, CDR1 is LNHNV, CDR2 YYDKDF (reference sequence). CDR3 length: 15 amino acids. CDR3 coding DNA: TGTGCCACCAGCGGCGTCCAGGGTTGGGGTGGGGAGCAGTACTTC. It specifies CATSGVQGWGGEQYF.

The rearrangement links TRBV6-5 to TRBJ1-2; TRBD1 matches 7 bases. Germline CDR1 reads MNHEY; CDR2 reads SVGAGI. The V segment lost 5 bases and the J segment 4 bases; nucleotides outside the gene matches: 4. This CDR3 has 13 amino acids. The CDR3 nucleotides are TGTGCCAGCAGTGCGGGACAGTTCTATGGCTACACCTTC. Amino acids: CASSAGQFYGYTF.

The chain couples TRBV29-1 to TRBJ2-3, with a possible D match to TRBD2 (5 bases). The germline V gene encodes CDR1 SQVTM and CDR2 ANQGSEA. This CDR3 has 13 residues. V was clipped by 2 bases and J by 6 bases, with 12 bases between them. As DNA, the CDR3 is TGCAGCGTTGAATGGCTAGCACTGGATACGCAGTATTTT. As protein: CSVEWLALDTQYF.